This T cell receptor beta chain stems from a study of shared clonotypes between healthy human individuals. Study-wide points: It was observed that 5% to 6% of naive CD4 clonotypes were shared across several donors.

TCRdb's table, derived via immunoSEQ multiplex PCR, lists solely in-frame clones and lacks some. The table includes about 820,000 clones, almost 95% detected once. The naive CD8 population came from CD45RO-negative cells selected for CCR7, without terminally differentiated effector memory CD45RA+ cells. With respect to this clone: Its antigen is as yet unknown.

Germline loops: CDR1 SGHVS, CDR2 FNYEAQ. The V end lost 5 bases, the J end lost 4 bases, and 15 bases lay between the germline ends. This CDR3 is 15 amino acids long. The source material was naive CD8+ T cells sorted from blood. The receptor comes from a man aged 25-45 years in good health. The chain has TRBV7-6 and TRBJ1-3; a possible D gene is TRBD1 (6 bases). The chain's CDR3 is CASSPGAQLGNTIYF. CDR3 DNA sequence: TGTGCCAGCAGCCCAGGGGCCCAGCTGGGAAACACCATATATTTT.